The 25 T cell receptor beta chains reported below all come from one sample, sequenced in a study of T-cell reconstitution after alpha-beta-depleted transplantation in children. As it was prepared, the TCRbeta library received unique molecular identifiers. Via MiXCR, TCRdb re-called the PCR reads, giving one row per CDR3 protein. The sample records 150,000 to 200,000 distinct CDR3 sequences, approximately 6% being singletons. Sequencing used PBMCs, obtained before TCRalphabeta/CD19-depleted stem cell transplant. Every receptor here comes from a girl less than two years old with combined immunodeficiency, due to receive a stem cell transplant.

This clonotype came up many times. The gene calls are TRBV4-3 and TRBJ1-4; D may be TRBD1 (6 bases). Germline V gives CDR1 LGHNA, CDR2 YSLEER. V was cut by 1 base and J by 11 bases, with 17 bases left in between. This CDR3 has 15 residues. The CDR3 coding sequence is TGCGCCAGCAGCCAAGTTTCTGGGGGCGCGGGGAAACTGTTTTTT. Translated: CASSQVSGGAGKLFF.

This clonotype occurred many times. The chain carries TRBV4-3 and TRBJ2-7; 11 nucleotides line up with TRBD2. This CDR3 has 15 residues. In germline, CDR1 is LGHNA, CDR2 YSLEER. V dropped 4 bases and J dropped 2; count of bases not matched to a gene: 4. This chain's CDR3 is CASSPGTSGTYEQYF. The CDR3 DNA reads TGCGCCAGCAGCCCCGGGACTAGCGGTACCTACGAGCAGTACTTC.

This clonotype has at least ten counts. The CDR3 sequence is CASSLGLPTDTQYF. The DNA for the CDR3 is TGTGCCAGCAGTTTAGGACTACCCACAGATACGCAGTATTTT. V usage is TRBV12-3 or TRBV12-4 and J usage is TRBJ2-3, with D perhaps matching TRBD2 (5 bases). The CDR3 is 14 residues long. V gave up 1 base and J gave up 2 bases, with 7 bases separating them.

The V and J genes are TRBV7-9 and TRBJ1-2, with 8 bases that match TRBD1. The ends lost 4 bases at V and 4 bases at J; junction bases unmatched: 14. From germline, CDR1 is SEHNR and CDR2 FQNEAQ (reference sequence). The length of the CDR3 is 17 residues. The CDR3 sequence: CASSSHGQGEVGYGYTF. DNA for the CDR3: TGTGCCAGCAGCTCTCACGGACAGGGAGAGGTGGGCTATGGCTACACCTTC.

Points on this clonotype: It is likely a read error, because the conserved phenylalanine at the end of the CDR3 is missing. CDR3 sequence: CASSLGQGSQPQHY. In DNA, the CDR3 is TGCGCCAGCAGCCTGGGACAGGGGAGTCAGCCCCAGCATTAT. The chain combines TRBV4-3 with TRBJ1-5, with TRBD1 matching 10 bases. V lost 4 bases to trimming and J lost 6 bases; unmatched junction nucleotides: 3. Germline V gives CDR1 LGHNA, CDR2 YSLEER. The CDR3 runs 14 residues.

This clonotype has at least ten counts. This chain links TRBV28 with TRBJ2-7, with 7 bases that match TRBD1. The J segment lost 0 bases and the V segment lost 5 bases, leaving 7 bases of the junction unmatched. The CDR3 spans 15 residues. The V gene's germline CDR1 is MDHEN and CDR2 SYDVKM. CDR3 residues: CASSDRAFSSYEQYF. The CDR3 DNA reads TGTGCCAGCAGTGACAGGGCTTTCAGCTCCTACGAGCAGTACTTC.

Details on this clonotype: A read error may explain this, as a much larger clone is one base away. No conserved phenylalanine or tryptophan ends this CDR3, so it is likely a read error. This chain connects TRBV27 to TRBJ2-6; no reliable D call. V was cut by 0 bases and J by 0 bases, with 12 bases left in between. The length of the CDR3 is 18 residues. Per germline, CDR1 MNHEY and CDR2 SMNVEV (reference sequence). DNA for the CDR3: TGTGCCAGCAGTTTATCGGTAGGACGGATCTCTGGGGCCAACGTCCTGACTCTC. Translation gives CASSLSVGRISGANVLTL.

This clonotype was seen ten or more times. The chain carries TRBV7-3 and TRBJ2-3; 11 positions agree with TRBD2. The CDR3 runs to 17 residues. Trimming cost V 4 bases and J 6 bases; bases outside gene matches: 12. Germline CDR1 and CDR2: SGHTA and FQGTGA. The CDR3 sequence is CASSSPSTSGSFDTQYF. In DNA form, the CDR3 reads TGTGCCAGCAGCTCGCCCTCTACTAGCGGGAGTTTTGATACGCAGTATTTT.

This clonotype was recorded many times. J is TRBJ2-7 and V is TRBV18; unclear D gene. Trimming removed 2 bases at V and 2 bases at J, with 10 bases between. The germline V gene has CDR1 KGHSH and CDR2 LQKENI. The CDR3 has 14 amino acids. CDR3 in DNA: TGTGCCAGCTCACCATTAACGGCCACCTACGAGCAGTACTTC. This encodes CASSPLTATYEQYF.

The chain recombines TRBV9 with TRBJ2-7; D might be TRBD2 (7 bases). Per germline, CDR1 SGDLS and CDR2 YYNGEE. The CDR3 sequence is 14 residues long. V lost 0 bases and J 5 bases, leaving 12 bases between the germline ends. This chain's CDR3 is CASSVGRGGDEQYF. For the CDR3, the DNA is TGTGCCAGCAGCGTAGGAAGGGGGGGCGACGAGCAGTACTTC.

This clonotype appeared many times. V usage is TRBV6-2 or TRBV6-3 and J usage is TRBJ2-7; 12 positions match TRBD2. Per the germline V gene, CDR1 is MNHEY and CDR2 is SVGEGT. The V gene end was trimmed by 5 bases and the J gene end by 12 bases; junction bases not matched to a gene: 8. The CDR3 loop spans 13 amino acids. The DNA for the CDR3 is TGTGCCAGCAGTATAGGACTAGCGGGATACGCGTACTTC. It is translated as CASSIGLAGYAYF.

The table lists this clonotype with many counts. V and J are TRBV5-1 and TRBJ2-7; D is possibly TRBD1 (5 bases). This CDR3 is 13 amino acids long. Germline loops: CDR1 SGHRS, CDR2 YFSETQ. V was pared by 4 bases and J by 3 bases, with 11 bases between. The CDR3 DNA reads TGCGCCAGCAGCACAGGACCATACTACGAGCAGTACTTC. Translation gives CASSTGPYYEQYF.

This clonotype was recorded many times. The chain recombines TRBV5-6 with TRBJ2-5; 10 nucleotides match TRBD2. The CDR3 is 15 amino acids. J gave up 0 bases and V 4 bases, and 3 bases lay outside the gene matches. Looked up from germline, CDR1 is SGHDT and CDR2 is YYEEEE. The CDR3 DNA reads TGTGCCAGCAGCATACTAGCGGGATACCAAGAGACCCAGTACTTC. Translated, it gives CASSILAGYQETQYF.

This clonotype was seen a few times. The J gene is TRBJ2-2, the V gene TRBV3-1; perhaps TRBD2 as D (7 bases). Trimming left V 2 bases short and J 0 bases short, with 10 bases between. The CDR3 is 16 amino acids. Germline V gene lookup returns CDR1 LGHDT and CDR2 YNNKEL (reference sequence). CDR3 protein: CASSQLGGANTGELFF. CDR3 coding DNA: TGTGCCAGCAGCCAATTAGGGGGGGCGAACACCGGGGAGCTGTTTTTT.

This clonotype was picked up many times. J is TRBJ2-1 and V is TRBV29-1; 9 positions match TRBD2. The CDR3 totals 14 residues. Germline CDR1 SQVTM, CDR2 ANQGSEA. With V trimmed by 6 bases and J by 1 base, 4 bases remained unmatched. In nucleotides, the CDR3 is TGCAGCGTGTTTAGCGGGGGTTCCTACAATGAGCAGTTCTTC. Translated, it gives CSVFSGGSYNEQFF.

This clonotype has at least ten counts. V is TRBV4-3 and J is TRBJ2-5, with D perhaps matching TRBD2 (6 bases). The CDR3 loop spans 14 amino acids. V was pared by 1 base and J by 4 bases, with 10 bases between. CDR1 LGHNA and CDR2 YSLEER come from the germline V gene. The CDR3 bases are TGCGCCAGCAGCCAAGTTCCGGGAGCAGAGACCCAGTACTTC. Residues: CASSQVPGAETQYF.

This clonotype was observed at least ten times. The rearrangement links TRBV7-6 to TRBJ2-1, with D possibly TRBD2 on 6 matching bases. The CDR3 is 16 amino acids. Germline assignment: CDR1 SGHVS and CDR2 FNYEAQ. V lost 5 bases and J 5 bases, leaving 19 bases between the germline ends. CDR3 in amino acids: CASSLLPGLRNNEQFF. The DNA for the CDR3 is TGTGCCAGCAGCCTATTACCGGGACTTAGGAACAATGAGCAGTTCTTC. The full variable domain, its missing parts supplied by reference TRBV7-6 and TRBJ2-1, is GAGVSQSPRYKVTKRGQDVALRCDPISGHVSLYWYRQALGQGPEFLTYFNYEAQQDKSGLPNDRFSAERPEGSISTLTIQRTEQRDSAMYRCASSLLPGLRNNEQFFGPGTRLTVL.

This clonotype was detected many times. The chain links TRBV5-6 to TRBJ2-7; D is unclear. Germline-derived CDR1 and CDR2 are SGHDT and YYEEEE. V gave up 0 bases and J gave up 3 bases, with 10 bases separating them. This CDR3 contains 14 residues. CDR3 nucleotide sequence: TGTGCCAGCAGCTTGGCATCGGCCGTCTACGAGCAGTACTTC. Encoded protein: CASSLASAVYEQYF. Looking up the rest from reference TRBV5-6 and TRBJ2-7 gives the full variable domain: DAGVTQSPTHLIKTRGQQVTLRCSPKSGHDTVSWYQQALGQGPQFIFQYYEEEERQRGNFPDRFSGHQFPNYSSELNVNALLLGDSALYLCASSLASAVYEQYFGPGTRLTVT.

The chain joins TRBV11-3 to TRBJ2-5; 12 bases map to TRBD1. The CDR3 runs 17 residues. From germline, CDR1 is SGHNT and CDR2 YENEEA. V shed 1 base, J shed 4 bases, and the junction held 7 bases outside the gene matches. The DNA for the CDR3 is TGTGCCAGCAGCTTAGTAGCCGGGACAGGGGGCCCAGAGACCCAGTACTTC. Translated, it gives CASSLVAGTGGPETQYF.

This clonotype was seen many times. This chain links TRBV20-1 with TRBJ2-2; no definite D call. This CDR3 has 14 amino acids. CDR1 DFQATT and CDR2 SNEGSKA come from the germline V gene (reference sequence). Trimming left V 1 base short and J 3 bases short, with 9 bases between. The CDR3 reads CSARVETHTGELFF. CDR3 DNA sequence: TGCAGTGCTAGAGTGGAAACCCACACCGGGGAGCTGTTTTTT.

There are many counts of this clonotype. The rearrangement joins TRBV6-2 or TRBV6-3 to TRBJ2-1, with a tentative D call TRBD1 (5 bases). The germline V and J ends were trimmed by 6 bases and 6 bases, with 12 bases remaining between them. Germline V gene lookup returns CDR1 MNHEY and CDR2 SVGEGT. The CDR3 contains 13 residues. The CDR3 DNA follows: TGTGCCAGCAGGAAGGGGTATTCCAATGAGCAGTTCTTC. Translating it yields CASRKGYSNEQFF.

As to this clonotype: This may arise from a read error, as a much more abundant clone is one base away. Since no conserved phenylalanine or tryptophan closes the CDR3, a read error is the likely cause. The CDR3, as DNA: TGTGCCAGCAGTTTTCCTTCTAGCGGGTCAACCTACAATGAGCAGTTCTAC. It specifies CASSFPSSGSTYNEQFY. The chain is built from TRBV12-3 or TRBV12-4 and TRBJ2-1; 8 bases line up with TRBD2. The CDR3 loop spans 17 amino acids. With V trimmed by 3 bases and J by 2 bases, 9 bases remained unmatched.

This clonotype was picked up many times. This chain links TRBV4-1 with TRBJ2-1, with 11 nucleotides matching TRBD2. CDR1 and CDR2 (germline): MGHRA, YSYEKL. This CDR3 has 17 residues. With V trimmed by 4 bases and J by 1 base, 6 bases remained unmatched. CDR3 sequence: CASSLTSGIGSYNEQFF. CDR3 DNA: TGCGCCAGCAGCCTGACTAGCGGGATTGGTTCCTACAATGAGCAGTTCTTC.

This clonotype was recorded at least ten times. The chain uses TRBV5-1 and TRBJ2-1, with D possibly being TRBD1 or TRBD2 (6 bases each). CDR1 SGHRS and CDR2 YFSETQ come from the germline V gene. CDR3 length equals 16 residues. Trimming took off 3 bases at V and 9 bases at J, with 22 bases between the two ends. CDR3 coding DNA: TGCGCCAGCAGCTCACTTGTAGGGGGGCAAAGAAGTGAGCAGTTCTTC. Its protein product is CASSSLVGGQRSEQFF.

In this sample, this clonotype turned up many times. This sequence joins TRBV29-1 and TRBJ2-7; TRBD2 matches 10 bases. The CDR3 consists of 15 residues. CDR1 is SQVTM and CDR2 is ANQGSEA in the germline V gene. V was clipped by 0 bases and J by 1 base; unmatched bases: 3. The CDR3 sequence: CSVEEETSGSYEQYF. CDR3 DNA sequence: TGCAGCGTTGAAGAGGAGACTAGCGGGTCCTACGAGCAGTACTTC.